A single sample is the source of the 24 T cell receptor beta chains below, sequenced in a study of T cell responses to AZD1222 COVID-19 vaccine. The repertoire was sequenced with immunoSEQ multiplex PCR; TCRdb's copy has only in-frame clones and lacks some. The sample has around 99,000 clones, around 87% seen once; the top ten hold approximately 4.5%. The material sequenced was peripheral blood, taken on day 0 of AZD1222 vaccination. The source of these receptors is an adult in good health.

J is TRBJ2-1 and V is TRBV7-2; a weak D match, TRBD2 (5 bases). CDR1 and CDR2 (germline): SGHTA, FQGNSA. Trimming cost V 3 bases and J 8 bases, with 14 bases left between them. This CDR3 has 14 residues. The CDR3 nucleotides are TGTGCCAGCAGCTTCACTAGTACGATGGATGAGCAGTTCTTC. Its protein is CASSFTSTMDEQFF.

The chain couples TRBV5-4 to TRBJ1-2, with D tentatively TRBD1 (5 bases). Trimming left V 4 bases short and J 0 bases short, with 13 bases between. Germline V gene sequence: CDR1 SGHNT, CDR2 YYREEE (reference sequence). This CDR3 has 15 residues. The CDR3 loop is CASSNRGGPNYGYTF. Here the CDR3 DNA reads TGTGCCAGCAGCAACCGGGGCGGACCTAACTATGGCTACACCTTC.

CDR3 in DNA: TGTGCCATCAGTGAGAAGGGGGCTTTGAACACTGAAGCTTTCTTT. Translating gives CAISEKGALNTEAFF. V is TRBV10-3 and J is TRBJ1-1; 7 bases are shared with TRBD1. Trimming cost V 2 bases and J 0 bases; bases outside gene matches: 3. The CDR3 has 15 amino acids. Germline V gene sequence: CDR1 ENHRY, CDR2 SYGVKD.

The rearrangement uses TRBV5-1 and TRBJ2-5, with TRBD2 matching 9 bases. CDR1 is SGHRS, CDR2 YFSETQ, per germline. V trimming: 7 bases; J trimming: 4 bases; junction bases outside the gene matches: 5. There are 13 residues in the CDR3. In nucleotides, the CDR3 is TGCGCCAGCGTAGCGGGGGCAGGAGAGACCCAGTACTTC. This sequence encodes CASVAGAGETQYF.

V and J are TRBV11-3 and TRBJ2-1; TRBD2 matches at 9 bases. Trimming at V came to 0 bases and at J to 9 bases, leaving 6 bases not matched to a gene. Germline values: CDR1 SGHNT, CDR2 YENEEA. This CDR3 has 15 amino acids. The CDR3 reads CASSLEREGLVEQFF. The CDR3 DNA sequence: TGTGCCAGCAGCTTAGAGCGGGAGGGCCTAGTTGAGCAGTTCTTC.

J is TRBJ1-1 and V is TRBV6-1; maybe TRBD1 (5 bases). Trimming removed 2 bases from V and 2 bases from J, with 15 bases in between. The CDR3 is 16 residues long. Looked up from germline, CDR1 is MNHNS and CDR2 is SASEGT. CDR3 in amino acids: CASSESVGGGNTEAFF. CDR3 nucleotide sequence: TGTGCCAGCAGTGAATCGGTCGGGGGAGGAAACACTGAAGCTTTCTTT.

This chain uses TRBV6-5 with TRBJ2-1; a weak D match, TRBD1 (6 bases). This CDR3 contains 14 residues. Trimming took off 4 bases at V and 9 bases at J, with 16 bases between the two ends. The germline V gene encodes CDR1 MNHEY and CDR2 SVGAGI. In DNA form, the CDR3 reads TGTGCCAGCAGTTTCCATTACAGGGCTGGTGAGCAGTTCTTC. Its translation: CASSFHYRAGEQFF.

The chain combines TRBV9 with TRBJ2-1; D gene unclear. CDR1 SGDLS and CDR2 YYNGEE come from the germline V gene. The V gene lost 4 bases and the J gene lost 7 bases, with 9 bases spanning the gap. The CDR3 is 12 residues long. CDR3 loop: CASSRDWNEQFF. In nucleotides, the CDR3 is TGTGCCAGCAGCCGAGACTGGAATGAGCAGTTCTTC.

The CDR3 is CASSLSGGGNQPQHF. CDR3 coding DNA: TGTGCCAGCAGCTTATCGGGGGGCGGCAATCAGCCCCAGCATTTT. This chain joins TRBV7-2 and TRBJ1-5, with a possible D match to TRBD1 (6 bases). This CDR3 spans 15 amino acids. CDR1 SGHTA and CDR2 FQGNSA come from the germline V gene. V lost 2 bases and J lost 2, with 10 bases in between.

The V gene is TRBV6-4, the J gene TRBJ2-1; the D gene is possibly TRBD1 (5 bases). V was trimmed by 2 bases and J by 7 bases, leaving 9 bases between them. The CDR3 is made up of 13 amino acids. Germline V gene sequence: CDR1 MRHNA, CDR2 SNTAGT. The CDR3 protein is CASSDPDRNEQFF. In DNA, the CDR3 is TGTGCCAGCAGTGACCCTGACAGAAATGAGCAGTTCTTC.

V gene TRBV5-1 combines with J gene TRBJ2-3; TRBD2 matches at 7 bases. Trimming removed 3 bases from V and 2 bases from J; junction bases left unmatched: 15. The CDR3 extends over 18 amino acids. Germline V lookup: CDR1 SGHRS, CDR2 YFSETQ. This CDR3 reads CASSWTSGGGRVTDTQYF. CDR3 in DNA: TGCGCCAGCAGCTGGACCTCGGGCGGGGGTCGGGTCACAGATACGCAGTATTTT.

V is TRBV5-4 and J is TRBJ1-2, with D uncertain. The CDR3 has 13 residues. Germline-derived CDR1 and CDR2 are SGHNT and YYREEE (reference sequence). The V end lost 0 bases, the J end lost 8 bases, and 11 bases lay between the germline ends. The CDR3 region has the DNA TGTGCCAGCAGCTTGGCTTCAGGCAACGGCTACACCTTC. This gives the protein CASSLASGNGYTF.

The gene calls are TRBV4-3 and TRBJ2-1; tentatively, D is TRBD1 (5 bases). V lost 4 bases and J lost 6, with 22 bases in between. The V gene's germline CDR1 is LGHNA and CDR2 YSLEER. This CDR3 has 17 residues. The CDR3 region has the DNA TGCGCCAGCAGCCCCAAGCCAGAGACAGTAGGGGTCAATGAGCAGTTCTTC. This gives the protein CASSPKPETVGVNEQFF.

This chain links TRBV9 with TRBJ2-3; 11 bases are a match to TRBD2. CDR3 size: 20 residues. From germline, CDR1 is SGDLS and CDR2 YYNGEE. J was trimmed by 2 bases and V by 4 bases; bases with no gene match: 18. The CDR3 sequence is CASSPPRVAGGEGHTDTQYF. The CDR3 region has the DNA TGTGCCAGCAGCCCACCTCGGGTAGCGGGGGGGGAGGGTCACACAGATACGCAGTATTTT.

The chain joins TRBV30 to TRBJ2-7, with a tentative D call TRBD2 (7 bases). With 5 bases removed from V and 5 bases from J, the gap between germline ends came to 16 bases. Germline CDR1 reads GTSNPN; CDR2 reads SVGIG (reference sequence). There are 13 residues in the CDR3. CDR3 DNA sequence: TGTGCCTGGGGGAGCGGGACACGCAACGAGCAGTACTTC. This encodes CAWGSGTRNEQYF.

This chain joins TRBV4-3 and TRBJ1-1; D is ambiguous. Germline values: CDR1 LGHNA, CDR2 YSLEER. The CDR3 loop spans 14 amino acids. The V end was cut by 1 base, the J end by 8 bases, with 14 bases between. The CDR3 nucleotides read TGCGCCAGCAGCCAAGCCCGGACGAGGGAGGAAGCTTTCTTT. This sequence encodes CASSQARTREEAFF.

J is TRBJ2-5 and V is TRBV18, with 9 bases aligning to TRBD1. The CDR3 length is 15 residues. Germline-derived CDR1 and CDR2 are KGHSH and LQKENI. Trimming took 3 bases from V and 5 from J; bases not matched to a gene: 7. CDR3 sequence: CASSPRDRVSETQYF. The CDR3 DNA reads TGTGCCAGCTCACCCCGGGACAGGGTTTCCGAGACCCAGTACTTC. Based on the CDR3 plus reference TRBV18 and TRBJ2-5, the full variable domain is NAGVMQNPRHLVRRRGQEARLRCSPMKGHSHVYWYRQLPEEGLKFMVYLQKENIIDESGMPKERFSAEFPKEGPSILRIQQVVRGDSAAYFCASSPRDRVSETQYFGPGTRLLVL.

The chain combines TRBV29-1 with TRBJ1-6; no clear D gene. The CDR3 runs to 13 residues. V gave up 6 bases and J gave up 8 bases, with 14 bases separating them. The germline V gene has CDR1 SQVTM and CDR2 ANQGSEA. DNA of the CDR3: TGCAGCGTAGGGATGGGGAGTGATTCACCCCTCCACTTT. This codes for CSVGMGSDSPLHF.

The chain links TRBV11-2 to TRBJ2-5; D is perhaps TRBD2 (7 bases). V dropped 1 base and J dropped 2 bases, with 11 bases sitting between them. Per germline, CDR1 SGHAT and CDR2 FQNNGV. The CDR3 consists of 15 residues. The CDR3 nucleotides read TGTGCCAGCAGCTTAGGAGGGGGGGGGCAAGAGACCCAGTACTTC. The encoded protein is CASSLGGGGQETQYF.

This rearrangement joins TRBV11-2 to TRBJ2-7; D possibly uses TRBD1 or TRBD2 (5 bases each). Germline V gives CDR1 SGHAT, CDR2 FQNNGV. V was pared by 5 bases and J by 9 bases, with 8 bases between. The CDR3 is 10 amino acids. The CDR3 reads CASSQGPQYF. The CDR3 coding sequence is TGTGCCAGCAGCCAGGGACCGCAGTACTTC.

This chain uses TRBV7-2 with TRBJ1-2, with 7 bases aligning to TRBD1. CDR3 size: 15 residues. V shed 1 base, J shed 4 bases, and the junction held 6 bases outside the gene matches. CDR1 and CDR2 from the germline V gene are SGHTA and FQGNSA. CDR3 sequence (DNA): TGTGCCAGCAGCTTAGTGCATGGGACAGCCTATGGCTACACCTTC. It translates to CASSLVHGTAYGYTF.

The chain is built from TRBV19 and TRBJ1-2; tentatively, D is TRBD1 (5 bases). The CDR3 consists of 14 residues. Germline CDR1 LNHDA, CDR2 SQIVND (reference sequence). Trimming shortened V by 1 base and J by 2 bases, and 8 bases separated the two germline ends. CDR3 nucleotides: TGTGCCAGTAGTATAGTGGCAGGGAACTATGGCTACACCTTC. This encodes CASSIVAGNYGYTF.

This clone came up a few times. The chain employs TRBV10-3 and TRBJ1-5; 11 bases line up with TRBD1. Germline V gives CDR1 ENHRY, CDR2 SYGVKD. Trimming took 6 bases from V and 3 from J; bases not matched to a gene: 4. CDR3 size: 15 residues. CDR3 region: CAIRGTGGTNQPQHF. The CDR3 DNA sequence: TGTGCCATCAGAGGGACAGGGGGTACCAATCAGCCCCAGCATTTT.

This sequence joins TRBV5-6 and TRBJ2-1; TRBD1 matches 7 bases. Unmatched junction bases numbered 6, after V lost 4 bases and J lost 8 bases. CDR3 length equals 13 residues. The germline gives CDR1 SGHDT, CDR2 YYEEEE. CDR3 in amino acids: CASSVTGSDEQFF. CDR3 sequence (DNA): TGTGCCAGCAGCGTGACAGGGAGTGATGAGCAGTTCTTC. Using reference TRBV5-6 and TRBJ2-1 for the parts outside the CDR3, the full variable domain is DAGVTQSPTHLIKTRGQQVTLRCSPKSGHDTVSWYQQALGQGPQFIFQYYEEEERQRGNFPDRFSGHQFPNYSSELNVNALLLGDSALYLCASSVTGSDEQFFGPGTRLTVL.